The 10 T cell receptor beta chains given below trace back to one sample, sequenced in a study of blood T cells in healthy people across ages. Combining a sample-barcoded 5' primer with a J-beta primer mix, a second PCR ran for about 7 to 11 cycles. TCRdb re-analysed the 5' RACE reads in MiXCR, keeping a single row per CDR3 protein. The repertoire includes over 600,000 distinct CDR3 sequences, around 38% of them detected once, and 30% sits in the top ten. What was sequenced was blood. These receptors all stem from an elderly man in good health.

The rearrangement links TRBV12-3 or TRBV12-4 to TRBJ1-2, with 9 bases fitting TRBD1. Unmatched junction bases numbered 15, after V lost 5 bases and J lost 8 bases. This CDR3 has 16 amino acids. The CDR3 protein is CASSPSKVTGGAGYTF. The CDR3 DNA reads TGTGCCAGCAGTCCCAGCAAGGTTACAGGGGGCGCCGGCTACACCTTC.

The chain combines TRBV13 with TRBJ2-1, with TRBD2 matching 10 bases. J gave up 4 bases and V 7 bases, and 4 bases lay outside the gene matches. The CDR3 runs to 14 residues. Germline V CDR1 and CDR2: PRHDT, FYEKMQ (reference sequence). DNA for the CDR3: TGTGCCAGCAAACCTAGCGGGGGTTACAATGAGCAGTTCTTC. It is translated as CASKPSGGYNEQFF.

In its sample, this clonotype was seen once. This chain connects TRBV5-1 to TRBJ2-3; 9 bases fit TRBD1. Trimming at V came to 4 bases and at J to 8 bases, leaving 11 bases not matched to a gene. The CDR3 contains 15 residues. CDR1 is SGHRS, CDR2 YFSETQ, per germline. As DNA, the CDR3 is TGCGCCAGCAGCCCAGAACAGGGGGCCGTTGGTACGCAGTATTTT. Protein product: CASSPEQGAVGTQYF.

Remarks on this clonotype: A much larger clone lies one base from this, so it may be a read error. V gene TRBV27 combines with J gene TRBJ2-3; D call uncertain. Germline V gene lookup returns CDR1 MNHEY and CDR2 SMNVEV (reference sequence). There are 12 residues in the CDR3. Trimming took off 2 bases at V and 7 bases at J, with 7 bases between the two ends. The CDR3 spells CASSLPPYTQYF. The CDR3 DNA follows: TGTGCCAGCAGTTTACCTCCCTATACGCAGTATTTT.

This chain links TRBV20-1 with TRBJ2-4, with D tentatively TRBD2 (6 bases). The J call is doubtful: the DNA matches TRBJ2-7 better. Germline V CDR1 and CDR2: DFQATT, SNEGSKA (reference sequence). The CDR3 covers 13 residues. Written as DNA, the CDR3 is TGCAGTGCGGCGGGACCCAACACCTACGAGCAGTACTTC. It is translated as CSAAGPNTYEQYF.

CDR3 sequence reads: CASSFILDTQYF. CDR3 coding DNA: TGTGCCAGCAGTTTCATACTAGATACGCAGTATTTT. This chain uses TRBV2 with TRBJ2-3; D not certain. Trimming shortened V by 5 bases and J by 5 bases, and 8 bases separated the two germline ends. CDR3 size: 12 residues. Germline CDR1 is SNHLY and CDR2 is FYNNEI.

V gene TRBV7-9 combines with J gene TRBJ1-4; 7 bases are shared with TRBD1. The CDR3 has 14 amino acids. The trim removed 1 base at V and 11 bases at J, leaving 7 bases unmatched. Germline V gene lookup returns CDR1 SEHNR and CDR2 FQNEAQ (reference sequence). This CDR3 is CASSLEGAQRKLFF. Here the CDR3 DNA reads TGTGCCAGCAGCTTAGAGGGGGCGCAGCGGAAACTGTTTTTT.

Only a few counts were recorded for this clonotype. V usage is TRBV7-9 and J usage is TRBJ2-3; 12 nucleotides agree with TRBD1. The V gene's germline CDR1 is SEHNR and CDR2 FQNEAQ (reference sequence). The CDR3 runs 16 residues. Trimming at V came to 5 bases and at J to 5 bases, leaving 8 bases not matched to a gene. For the CDR3, the DNA is TGTGCCAGCAGCCCTCCGGGACAGGGGGCGCGAGATACGCAGTATTTT. Translating gives CASSPPGQGARDTQYF.

The J gene is TRBJ1-5, the V gene TRBV6-5; D perhaps matches TRBD1 (5 bases). This CDR3 spans 13 amino acids. The V gene's germline CDR1 is MNHEY and CDR2 SVGAGI. With 6 bases removed from V and 7 bases from J, the gap between germline ends came to 13 bases. The CDR3, as DNA: TGTGCCAGCAGCCCCGGAGGGGTGCAGCCCCAGCATTTT. Its translation is CASSPGGVQPQHF.

This clonotype was counted between two and nine times. V and J are TRBV6-2 or TRBV6-3 and TRBJ1-5; no clear D gene. The ends were cut back, 2 bases at V and 5 bases at J, with 7 bases in the middle. Per the germline V gene, CDR1 is MNHEY and CDR2 is SVGEGT. The CDR3 is 13 amino acids. CDR3 in amino acids: CASSYTPDQPQHF. The CDR3 region has the DNA TGTGCCAGCAGTTACACCCCTGATCAGCCCCAGCATTTT.